The rows below give T cell receptor beta chains drawn from one sample of a study of Tregs in tolerant kidney transplant recipients. The table came from immunoSEQ multiplex PCR; TCRdb's copy has only in-frame clones and leaves some out. The data show around 78,000 clones, with 85% to 95% seen just once and approximately 0.35% held by the top ten. Sequencing used Tregs from blood, obtained before the transplant. These receptor sequences come from a human donor who received a combined kidney and bone marrow transplant. CDR3s include the opening cysteine and the closing phenylalanine or tryptophan. A D gene is named only where the DNA matches it firmly. Only some rows state a clone size, as once, few, many or a class for expanded clones.

V	size	J	D	CDR3	DNA
TRBV19	.	TRBJ1-2	.	CASSPSGGPNYGYTF	TGTGCCAGTAGCCCTTCTGGGGGACCTAACTATGGCTACACCTTC
TRBV5-6	once	TRBJ2-5	.	CASSLTGLSGETQYF	TGTGCCAGCAGCTTGACAGGCCTTTCGGGAGAGACCCAGTACTTC
TRBV5-1	.	TRBJ2-1	.	CASSVGHNSYNEQFF	TGCGCCAGCAGCGTCGGACACAACTCCTACAATGAGCAGTTCTTC
TRBV5-1	.	TRBJ2-3	.	CASSSGATDTQYF	TGCGCCAGCAGCTCCGGAGCGACAGATACGCAGTATTTT
TRBV4-1	few	TRBJ2-1	.	CASSQEGLDDNEQFF	TGCGCCAGCAGCCAAGAAGGGCTAGATGACAATGAGCAGTTCTTC
TRBV19	.	TRBJ2-5	.	CASSIGGAPPETQYF	TGTGCCAGTAGTATTGGGGGGGCCCCCCCAGAGACCCAGTACTTC
TRBV4-1	.	TRBJ1-2	.	CASSQRDKYYGYTF	TGCGCCAGCAGCCAGAGGGACAAGTACTATGGCTACACCTTC
TRBV6-6	once	TRBJ2-7	.	CASSYRLVEQYF	TGTGCCAGCAGTTACAGGCTCGTCGAGCAGTACTTC
TRBV6-1	.	TRBJ2-3	.	CASSENGADTDTQYF	TGTGCCAGCAGTGAAAACGGGGCGGACACAGATACGCAGTATTTT
TRBV27	.	TRBJ1-2	TRBD1	CASSFFDRGFYGYTF	TGTGCCAGCAGTTTTTTCGACAGGGGCTTTTATGGCTACACCTTC
TRBV2	.	TRBJ2-2	.	CASSGVGARDTGELFF	TGTGCCAGCAGTGGAGTGGGGGCGCGGGACACCGGGGAGCTGTTTTTT
TRBV19	once	TRBJ2-2	TRBD2	CASSTAGGANTGELFF	TGTGCCAGTAGTACAGCGGGAGGGGCGAACACCGGGGAGCTGTTTTTT
TRBV15	.	TRBJ1-5	TRBD1	CATSSGQGNQPQHF	TGTGCCACCAGCAGTGGACAGGGGAATCAGCCCCAGCATTTT
TRBV7-9	.	TRBJ1-1	.	CASSQDQNTEAFF	TGTGCCAGCAGCCAGGACCAGAACACTGAAGCTTTCTTT
TRBV9	once	TRBJ2-1	TRBD2	CASSAGPGLAAGEQFF	TGTGCCAGCAGCGCGGGTCCGGGACTAGCGGCTGGTGAGCAGTTCTTC
TRBV5-1	.	TRBJ1-3	TRBD1	CASSSSGGPTGNTIYF	TGCGCCAGCAGCTCGTCAGGGGGGCCGACTGGAAACACCATATATTTT
TRBV4-2	.	TRBJ2-7	TRBD2	CASSVLAGGVHEQYF	TGTGCCAGCAGCGTACTAGCGGGAGGCGTCCACGAGCAGTACTTC
TRBV10-3	.	TRBJ2-1	TRBD2	CAIRPGTSGSNEQFF	TGTGCCATCAGGCCCGGGACTAGCGGGAGCAATGAGCAGTTCTTC
TRBV15	.	TRBJ2-2	.	CATSRDRGASTGEPFF	TGTGCCACCAGCAGAGATCGGGGGGCCAGCACCGGGGAGCCGTTTTTT
TRBV18	.	TRBJ2-6	.	CASSTNGQWGSGANVLTF	TGTGCCAGCTCAACCAATGGGCAGTGGGGCTCTGGGGCCAACGTCCTGACTTTC
TRBV4-3	.	TRBJ2-4	.	CASSQGMTTKNIQYF	TGCGCCAGCAGCCAAGGCATGACAACCAAAAACATTCAGTACTTC
TRBV5-1	.	TRBJ2-7	TRBD2	CASSSSRSGNGAYEQYF	TGCGCCAGCAGCTCATCCCGAAGCGGGAATGGGGCCTACGAGCAGTACTTC
TRBV15	.	TRBJ1-1	.	CATSRGLETEAFF	TGTGCCACCAGCAGAGGTCTGGAGACTGAAGCTTTCTTT
TRBV19	.	TRBJ2-5	TRBD2	CASTPTSGVQETQYF	TGTGCCAGTACCCCGACTAGCGGGGTGCAAGAGACCCAGTACTTC
TRBV30	.	TRBJ2-1	TRBD2	CAWRGLAGGGWQFF	TGTGCCTGGCGGGGACTAGCGGGAGGGGGGTGGCAGTTCTTC
TRBV7-2	.	TRBJ2-3	.	CASSNRASMDTQYF	TGTGCCAGCAGTAACCGTGCCTCGATGGATACGCAGTATTTT
TRBV4-1	few	TRBJ1-5	.	CASSQETGNQPQHF	TGCGCCAGCAGCCAAGAGACAGGCAATCAGCCCCAGCATTTT
TRBV6-5	.	TRBJ1-5	.	CASSYSAGVGQPQHF	TGTGCCAGCAGTTACTCAGCTGGGGTAGGGCAGCCCCAGCATTTT
TRBV6-5	once	TRBJ2-7	.	CASSYPGEGSEQYF	TGTGCCAGCAGTTACCCAGGGGAGGGGTCCGAGCAGTACTTC
TRBV6-1	.	TRBJ2-4	TRBD2	CASSEGGSKNIQYF	TGTGCCAGCAGTGAGGGGGGGTCCAAAAACATTCAGTACTTC
TRBV7-9	.	TRBJ1-1	.	CASSGAQQAFF	TGTGCCAGCAGCGGCGCACAGCAAGCTTTCTTT
TRBV7-9	.	TRBJ1-5	TRBD1	CASSPGQVAQDQPQHF	TGTGCCAGCAGCCCGGGACAGGTAGCGCAAGATCAGCCCCAGCATTTT
TRBV9	.	TRBJ1-3	.	CASSLTTAVDWGNTIYF	TGTGCCAGCAGCTTGACTACAGCGGTGGATTGGGGAAACACCATATATTTT
TRBV10-3	once	TRBJ1-2	TRBD1	CAISEVGGQDYGYTF	TGTGCCATCAGTGAGGTAGGGGGACAGGACTATGGCTACACCTTC
TRBV6-1	.	TRBJ1-5	TRBD1	CASLISIQGNQPQHF	TGTGCCAGCCTAATTTCCATACAGGGGAATCAGCCCCAGCATTTT
TRBV2	.	TRBJ1-3	TRBD1	CASSNRGLGNTIYF	TGTGCCAGCAGTAACAGGGGGTTAGGAAACACCATATATTTT
TRBV28	.	TRBJ2-7	TRBD1	CASSPSGTVPYEQYF	TGTGCCAGCAGTCCCTCCGGGACAGTGCCCTACGAGCAGTACTTC
TRBV5-4	.	TRBJ2-7	TRBD2	CASGPSGTSGYEQYF	TGTGCCAGCGGGCCAAGCGGGACTAGCGGCTACGAGCAGTACTTC
TRBV14	.	TRBJ1-6	.	CASSRDNSPLHF	TGTGCCAGCAGCCGGGACAATTCACCCCTCCACTTT
TRBV5-3	.	TRBJ1-4	.	CARSLRHPTRYNEKLFF	TGTGCCAGAAGCTTGAGGCACCCGACTAGGTATAATGAAAAACTGTTTTTT
TRBV2	few	TRBJ2-6	.	CASSEDPPGANVLTF	TGTGCCAGCAGTGAAGATCCCCCTGGGGCCAACGTCCTGACTTTC
TRBV19	.	TRBJ1-1	TRBD1	CASGQGRRTEAFF	TGTGCCAGCGGACAGGGCCGTAGGACTGAAGCTTTCTTT
TRBV5-1	.	TRBJ2-3	.	CASSLDRSTDTQYF	TGCGCCAGCAGCTTGGACAGGAGCACAGATACGCAGTATTTT
TRBV2	.	TRBJ1-2	.	CASSGVRRVYGYTF	TGTGCCAGCAGTGGGGTACGGAGGGTTTATGGCTACACCTTC
TRBV5-5	.	TRBJ1-2	.	CASSLYTGRINYGYTF	TGTGCCAGCAGCTTGTATACAGGGCGTATTAACTATGGCTACACCTTC
TRBV7-8	.	TRBJ1-1	.	CASSLERKDVEAFF	TGTGCCAGCAGCTTAGAGCGCAAAGACGTTGAAGCTTTCTTT
TRBV29-1	.	TRBJ2-3	TRBD2	CSVATAGGWDTQYF	TGCAGCGTTGCGACTGCGGGAGGCTGGGATACGCAGTATTTT
TRBV5-1	.	TRBJ2-7	TRBD1	CASHSQGALYEQYF	TGCGCCAGCCATTCGCAGGGGGCGTTATACGAGCAGTACTTC
TRBV5-1	.	TRBJ1-1	TRBD1	CASSRGQGDTEAFF	TGCGCCAGCAGCAGGGGACAGGGGGACACTGAAGCTTTCTTT
TRBV6-1	once	TRBJ1-1	.	CASSERVSVTEAFF	TGTGCCAGCAGTGAACGGGTCAGCGTAACTGAAGCTTTCTTT